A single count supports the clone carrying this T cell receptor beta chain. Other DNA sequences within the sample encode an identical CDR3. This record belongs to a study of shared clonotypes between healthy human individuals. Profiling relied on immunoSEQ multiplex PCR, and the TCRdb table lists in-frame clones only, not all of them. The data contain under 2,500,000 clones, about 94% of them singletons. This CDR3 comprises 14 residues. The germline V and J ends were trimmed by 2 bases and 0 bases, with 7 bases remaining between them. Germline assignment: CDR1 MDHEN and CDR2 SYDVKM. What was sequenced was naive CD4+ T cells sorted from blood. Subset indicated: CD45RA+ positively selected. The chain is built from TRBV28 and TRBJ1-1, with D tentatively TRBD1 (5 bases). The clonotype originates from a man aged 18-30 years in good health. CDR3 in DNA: TGTGCCAGCAGTTTAGGGGCGGTGAACACTGAAGCTTTCTTT. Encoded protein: CASSLGAVNTEAFF.